This T cell receptor beta chain was captured in a study of cytomegalovirus exposure and HLA in healthy donors. It was with 60 Vbeta and 13 Jbeta primers that the PCR ran. The protocol was immunoSEQ multiplex PCR, while the TCRdb copy is restricted to in-frame clones and leaves out a portion. The sample contains fewer than 200,000 clones, 65% to 80% of which appear only once. The germline CDR1 and CDR2 sequences are MDHEN and SYDVKM. V lost 4 bases and J 9 bases, leaving 15 bases between the germline ends. The CDR3 contains 13 residues. The sequenced sample consisted of PBMCs. V usage is TRBV28 and J usage is TRBJ1-2, with D perhaps matching TRBD1 (5 bases). The source of this sequence is a woman aged 40 to 55 in good health and CMV-seropositive. The CDR3 protein is CASSSIRGRSYTF. In DNA, the CDR3 is TGTGCCAGCAGTTCTATAAGGGGTAGGAGCTACACCTTC.